This T cell receptor beta chain was captured in a study of molecular identifiers for immune sequencing clone quantification. Germline V CDR1 and CDR2: DFQATT, SNEGSKA (reference sequence). The ends lost 3 bases at V and 3 bases at J; junction bases unmatched: 5. The CDR3 consists of 16 residues. In this sample, this clonotype turned up many times. TCRdb re-called the PCR reads through MiXCR, storing one row per CDR3 protein. The sample comprises 350,000 or so distinct CDR3 sequences, 20% to 25% of which are singletons, and under 0.95% rests with the top ten. The source is a human donor in good health. Some libraries in this study had Jurkat cell RNA spiked in. Sequencing was performed on naive CD8+ T cells from blood, with Jurkat cell RNA spiked in. Specified subset: FACS-sorted CD8+CD4-CCR7+CD45RA+ naive T cells. This sequence joins TRBV20-1 and TRBJ2-7; 16 bases line up with TRBD2. The CDR3 DNA follows: TGCAGTGCTAGTGAGGGACTAGCGGGAGGGGTCTACGAGCAGTACTTC. The encoded protein is CSASEGLAGGVYEQYF.